This T cell receptor (beta chain) was sequenced in a study of cytomegalovirus exposure and HLA in healthy donors. It was with 60 Vbeta and 13 Jbeta primers that the PCR ran. Clones were sequenced by immunoSEQ multiplex PCR, and TCRdb holds only the in-frame ones, with some missing. The sample includes 150,000 or so clones, about three quarters of them seen just once. The germline V gene has CDR1 ENHRY and CDR2 SYGVKD. There are 13 residues in the CDR3. V lost 6 bases and J lost 9; bases outside the gene matches: 8. Notes on this clone: Its specificity is unknown.

General observations from the study: Later analysis indicated greater clonal expansion among HLA-associated TCR beta chains than among equally common other chains. Later analysis showed TCR association rates varying by HLA locus, highest for DRB1 and lowest for HLA-C.

The receptor was derived from a female donor in good health and CMV-seronegative. The sequencing input was PBMCs. The chain combines TRBV10-3 with TRBJ2-4; 7 bases are a match to TRBD2. For the CDR3, the DNA is TGTGCCATCAGGACGGGGGGTACTGGCATTCAGTACTTC. Its translation: CAIRTGGTGIQYF.